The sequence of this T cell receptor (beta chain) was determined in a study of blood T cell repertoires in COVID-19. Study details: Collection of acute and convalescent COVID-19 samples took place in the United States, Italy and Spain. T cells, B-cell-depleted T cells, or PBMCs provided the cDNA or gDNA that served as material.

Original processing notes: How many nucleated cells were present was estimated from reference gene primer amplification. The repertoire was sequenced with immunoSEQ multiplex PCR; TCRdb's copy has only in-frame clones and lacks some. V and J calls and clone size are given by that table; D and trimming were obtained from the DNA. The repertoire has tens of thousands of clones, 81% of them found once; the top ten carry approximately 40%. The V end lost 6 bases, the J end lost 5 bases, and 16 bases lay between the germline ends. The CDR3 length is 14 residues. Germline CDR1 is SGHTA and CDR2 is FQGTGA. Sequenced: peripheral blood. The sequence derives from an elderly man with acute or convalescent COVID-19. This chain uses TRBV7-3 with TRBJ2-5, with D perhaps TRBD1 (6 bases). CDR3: CASSDTGQAETQYF. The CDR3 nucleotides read TGTGCCAGCAGTGACACAGGGCAGGCGGAGACCCAGTACTTC. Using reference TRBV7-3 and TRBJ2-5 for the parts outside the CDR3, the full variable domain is GAGVSQTPSNKVTEKGKYVELRCDPISGHTALYWYRQSLGQGPEFLIYFQGTGAADDSGLPNDRFFAVRPEGSVSTLKIQRTERGDSAVYLCASSDTGQAETQYFGPGTRLLVL.